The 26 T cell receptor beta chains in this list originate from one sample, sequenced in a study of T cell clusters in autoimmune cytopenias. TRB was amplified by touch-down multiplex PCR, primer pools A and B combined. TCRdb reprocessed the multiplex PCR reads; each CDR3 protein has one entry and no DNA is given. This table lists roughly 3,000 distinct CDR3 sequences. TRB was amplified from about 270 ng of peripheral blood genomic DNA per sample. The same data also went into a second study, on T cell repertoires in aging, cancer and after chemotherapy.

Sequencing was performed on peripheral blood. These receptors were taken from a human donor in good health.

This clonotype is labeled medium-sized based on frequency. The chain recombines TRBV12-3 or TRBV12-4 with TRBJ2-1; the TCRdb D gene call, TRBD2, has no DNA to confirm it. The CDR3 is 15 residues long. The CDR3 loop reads CASSPETGLWREQFF.

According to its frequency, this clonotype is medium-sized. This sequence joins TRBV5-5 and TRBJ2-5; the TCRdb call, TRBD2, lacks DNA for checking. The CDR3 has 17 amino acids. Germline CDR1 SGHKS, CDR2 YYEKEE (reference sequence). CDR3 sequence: CASSTSTLAGVAKTQYF.

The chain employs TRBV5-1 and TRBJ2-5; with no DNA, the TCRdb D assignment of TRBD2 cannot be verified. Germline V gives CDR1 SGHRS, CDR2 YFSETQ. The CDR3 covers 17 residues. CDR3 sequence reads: CASSSGTSGAYQETQYF.

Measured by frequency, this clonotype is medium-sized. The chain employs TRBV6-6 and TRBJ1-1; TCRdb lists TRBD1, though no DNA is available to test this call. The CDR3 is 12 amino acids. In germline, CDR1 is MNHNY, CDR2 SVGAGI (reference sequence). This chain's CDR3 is CASRQGNTEAFF.

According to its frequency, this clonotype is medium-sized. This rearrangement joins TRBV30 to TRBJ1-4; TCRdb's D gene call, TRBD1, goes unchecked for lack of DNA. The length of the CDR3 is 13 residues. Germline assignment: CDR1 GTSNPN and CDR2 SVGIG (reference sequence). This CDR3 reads CAWRGPTNEKLFF.

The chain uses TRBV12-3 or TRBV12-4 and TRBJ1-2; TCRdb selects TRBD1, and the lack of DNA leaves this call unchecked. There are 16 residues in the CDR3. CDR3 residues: CASSLPKGGRREGYTF.

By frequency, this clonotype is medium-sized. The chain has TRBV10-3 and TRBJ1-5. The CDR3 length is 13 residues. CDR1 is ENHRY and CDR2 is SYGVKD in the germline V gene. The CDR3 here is CAISESPNQPQHF.

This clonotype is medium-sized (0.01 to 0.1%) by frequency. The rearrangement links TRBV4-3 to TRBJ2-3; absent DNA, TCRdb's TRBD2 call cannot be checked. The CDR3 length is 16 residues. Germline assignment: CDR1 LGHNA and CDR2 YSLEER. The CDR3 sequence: CASSQGRGLAGDTQYF.

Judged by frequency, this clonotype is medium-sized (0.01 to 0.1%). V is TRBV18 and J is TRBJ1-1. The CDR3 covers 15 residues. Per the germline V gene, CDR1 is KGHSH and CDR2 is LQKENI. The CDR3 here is CASSPGSRLNTEAFF.

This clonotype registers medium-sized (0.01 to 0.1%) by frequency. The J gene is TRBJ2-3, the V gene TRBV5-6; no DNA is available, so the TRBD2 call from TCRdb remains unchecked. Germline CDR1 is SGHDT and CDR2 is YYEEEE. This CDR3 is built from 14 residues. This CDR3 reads CASRLAGGQDTQYF.

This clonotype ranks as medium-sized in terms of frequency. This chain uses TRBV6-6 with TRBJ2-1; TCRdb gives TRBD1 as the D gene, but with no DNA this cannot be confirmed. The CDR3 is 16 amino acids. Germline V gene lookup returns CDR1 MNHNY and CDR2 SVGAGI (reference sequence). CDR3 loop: CASSRRGQDFLNEQFF.

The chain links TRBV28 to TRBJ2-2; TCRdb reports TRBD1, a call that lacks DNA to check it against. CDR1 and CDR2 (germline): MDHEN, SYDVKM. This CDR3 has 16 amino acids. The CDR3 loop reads CASSLPVSGDTGELFF.

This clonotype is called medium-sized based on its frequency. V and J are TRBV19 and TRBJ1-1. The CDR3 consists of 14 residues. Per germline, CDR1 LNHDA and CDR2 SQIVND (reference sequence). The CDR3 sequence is CASSVSWDSPPSFF. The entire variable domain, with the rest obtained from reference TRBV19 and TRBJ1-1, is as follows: DGGITQSPKYLFRKEGQNVTLSCEQNLNHDAMYWYRQDPGQGLRLIYYSQIVNDFQKGDIAEGYSVSREKKESFPLTVTSAQKNPTAFYLCASSVSWDSPPSFFGQGTRLTVV.

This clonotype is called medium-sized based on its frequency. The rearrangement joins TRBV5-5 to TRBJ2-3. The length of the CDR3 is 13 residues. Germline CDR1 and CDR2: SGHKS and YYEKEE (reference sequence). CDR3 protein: CASSERWTDTQYF.

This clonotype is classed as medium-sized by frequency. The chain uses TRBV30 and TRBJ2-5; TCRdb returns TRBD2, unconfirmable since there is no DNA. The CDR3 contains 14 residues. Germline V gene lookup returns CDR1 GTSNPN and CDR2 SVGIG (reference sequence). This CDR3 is CAWRASGDTETQYF.

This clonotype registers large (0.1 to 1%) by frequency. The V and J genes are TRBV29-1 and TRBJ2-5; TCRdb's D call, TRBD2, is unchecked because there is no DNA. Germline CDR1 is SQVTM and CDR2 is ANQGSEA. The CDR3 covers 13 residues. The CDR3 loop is CSGSGSIKETQYF.

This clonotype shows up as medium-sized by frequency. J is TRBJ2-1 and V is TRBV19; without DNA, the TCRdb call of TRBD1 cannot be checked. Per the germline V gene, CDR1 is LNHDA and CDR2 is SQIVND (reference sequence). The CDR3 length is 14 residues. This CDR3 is CASRRRWGRDEQFF.

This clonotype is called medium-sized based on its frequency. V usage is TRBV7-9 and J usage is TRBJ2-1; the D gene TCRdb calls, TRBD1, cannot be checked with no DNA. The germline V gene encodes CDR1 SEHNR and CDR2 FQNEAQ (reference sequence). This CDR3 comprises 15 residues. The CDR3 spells CASSLVQGATNEQFF.

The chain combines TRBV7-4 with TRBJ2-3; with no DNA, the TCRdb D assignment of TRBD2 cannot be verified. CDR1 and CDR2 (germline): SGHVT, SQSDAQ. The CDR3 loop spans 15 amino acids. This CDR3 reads CASSLGGASTDTQYF. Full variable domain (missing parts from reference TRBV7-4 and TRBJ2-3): GAGVSQSPRYKVAKRGRDVALRCDSISGHVTLYWYRQTLGQGSEVLTYSQSDAQRDKSGRPSGRFSAERPERSVSTLKIQRTEQGDSAVYLCASSLGGASTDTQYFGPGTRLTVL.

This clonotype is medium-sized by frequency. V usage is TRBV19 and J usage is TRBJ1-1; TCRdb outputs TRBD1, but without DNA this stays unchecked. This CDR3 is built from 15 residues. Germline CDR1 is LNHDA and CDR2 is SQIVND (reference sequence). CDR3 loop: CASSSVGGQNTEAFF.

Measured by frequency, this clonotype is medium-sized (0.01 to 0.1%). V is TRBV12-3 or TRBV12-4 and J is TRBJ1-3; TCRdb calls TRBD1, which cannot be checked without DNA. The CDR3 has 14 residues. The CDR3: CASSSTGSGNTIYF.

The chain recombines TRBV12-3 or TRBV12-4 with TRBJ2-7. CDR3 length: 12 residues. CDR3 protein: CASSTAYYEQYF.

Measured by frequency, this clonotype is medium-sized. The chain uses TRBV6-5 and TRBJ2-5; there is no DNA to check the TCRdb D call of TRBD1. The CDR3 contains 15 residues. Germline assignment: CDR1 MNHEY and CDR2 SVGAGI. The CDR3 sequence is CASSSGTLYQETQYF.

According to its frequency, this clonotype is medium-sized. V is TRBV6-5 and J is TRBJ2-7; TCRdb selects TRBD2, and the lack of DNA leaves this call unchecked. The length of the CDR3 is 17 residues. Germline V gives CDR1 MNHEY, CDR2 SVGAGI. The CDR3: CASSRTRTPGLGFEQYF.

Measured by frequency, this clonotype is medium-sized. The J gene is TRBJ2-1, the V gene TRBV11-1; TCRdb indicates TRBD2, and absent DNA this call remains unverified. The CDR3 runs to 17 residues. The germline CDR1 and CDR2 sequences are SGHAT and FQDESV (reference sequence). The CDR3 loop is CASSPRGSGLSDNEQFF. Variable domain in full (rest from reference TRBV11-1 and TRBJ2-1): EAEVAQSPRYKITEKSQAVAFWCDPISGHATLYWYRQILGQGPELLVQFQDESVVDDSQLPKDRFSAERLKGVDSTLKIQPAELGDSAMYLCASSPRGSGLSDNEQFFGPGTRLTVL.

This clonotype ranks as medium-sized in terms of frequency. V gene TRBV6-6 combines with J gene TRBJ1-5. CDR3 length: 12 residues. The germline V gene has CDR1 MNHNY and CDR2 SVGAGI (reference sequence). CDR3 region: CASSYPDQPQHF.